This T cell receptor (beta chain) was sequenced in a study of cytomegalovirus exposure and HLA in healthy donors. The study, taken as a whole, reports: The authors enumerated 180 or so TCR beta chains as linked to cytomegalovirus.

Remarks on this clone: What it binds is not known.

Some clones are missing from TCRdb's copy, which holds only in-frame ones; the method was immunoSEQ multiplex PCR. The top ten clones hold approximately 5% of a sample with 150,000 to 200,000 clones, 86% of them seen once. Germline assignment: CDR1 SNHLY and CDR2 FYNNEI. This CDR3 has 14 amino acids. V shed 9 bases and J shed 4 bases, with 18 bases lying between them. Sequenced: PBMCs. This sequence joins TRBV2 and TRBJ1-1; TRBD1 might be the D (6 bases). The sequence was obtained from a woman in her 30s in good health and CMV-seronegative. The CDR3: CASNREPRPTEAFF. The CDR3 DNA reads TGTGCCAGTAACAGGGAACCTAGGCCCACTGAAGCTTTCTTT. Supplemented by reference TRBV2 and TRBJ1-1, the full variable domain reads EPEVTQTPSHQVTQMGQEVILRCVPISNHLYFYWYRQILGQKVEFLVSFYNNEISEKSEIFDDQFSVERPDGSNFTLKIRSTKLEDSAMYFCASNREPRPTEAFFGQGTRLTVV.